This T cell receptor beta chain came from a study of preoperative IRX-2 immunotherapy in early breast cancer. Documented treatment: preoperative locoregional IRX-2 cytokine immunotherapy. Samples came from a phase Ib trial of preoperative locoregional IRX-2 cytokine immunotherapy. The data were produced by immunoSEQ multiplex PCR, yet TCRdb's version contains in-frame clones alone and is incomplete. The profile shows roughly 62,000 clones, approximately 95% of them singletons. This clone was counted a single time. Germline lookup yields CDR1 PRHDT and CDR2 FYEKMQ (reference sequence). This CDR3 has 13 residues. The V gene lost 2 bases and the J gene lost 2 bases, with 7 bases spanning the gap.

The biological material was taken from a patient treated with IRX-2 immunotherapy. This receptor was taken from a human donor with breast cancer. This chain uses TRBV13 with TRBJ2-7; D ambiguous. The CDR3: CASSLYSTYEQYF. The CDR3 DNA follows: TGTGCCAGCAGCTTATACTCAACCTACGAGCAGTACTTC.